This T cell receptor (beta chain) emerged from a study of shared clonotypes between healthy human individuals. V lost 2 bases to trimming and J lost 11 bases, with 16 bases between them. Germline V gene lookup returns CDR1 MNHEY and CDR2 SMNVEV (reference sequence). The CDR3 is 15 amino acids. Using immunoSEQ multiplex PCR, the repertoire was profiled, and TCRdb retains in-frame clones only, with some absent. This sample carries about 980,000 clones, more than 75% of them seen once, and the ten largest clones take about 1.5%. Naive CD45RA+ and memory CD45RA-negative subsets were split from CD4+ cells.

The sequence derives from a man aged 18 to 29 in good health. The chain recombines TRBV27 with TRBJ1-6; D might be TRBD1 (5 bases). The sequenced sample was memory CD4+ T cells sorted from blood. Noted subset: CD45RA-negative fraction. The CDR3 DNA reads as TGTGCCAGCAGTTTAAGTCCCGTTGGGGGGACACCCCTCCACTTT. Translation: CASSLSPVGGTPLHF.